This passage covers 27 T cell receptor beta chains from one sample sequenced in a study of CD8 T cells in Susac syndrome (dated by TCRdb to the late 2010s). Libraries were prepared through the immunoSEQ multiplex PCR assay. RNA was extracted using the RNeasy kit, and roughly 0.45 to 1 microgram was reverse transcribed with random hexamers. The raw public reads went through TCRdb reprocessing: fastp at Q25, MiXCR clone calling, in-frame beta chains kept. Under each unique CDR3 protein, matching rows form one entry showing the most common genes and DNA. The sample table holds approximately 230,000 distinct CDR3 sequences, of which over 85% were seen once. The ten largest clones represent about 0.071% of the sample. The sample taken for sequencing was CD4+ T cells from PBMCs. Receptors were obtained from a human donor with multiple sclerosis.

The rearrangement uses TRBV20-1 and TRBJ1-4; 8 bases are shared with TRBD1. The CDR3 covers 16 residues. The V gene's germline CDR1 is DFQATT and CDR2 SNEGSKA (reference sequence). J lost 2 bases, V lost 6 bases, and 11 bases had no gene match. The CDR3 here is CSATGTGHTTNEKLFF. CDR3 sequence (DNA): TGCAGTGCCACCGGGACAGGACATACCACTAATGAAAAACTGTTTTTT.

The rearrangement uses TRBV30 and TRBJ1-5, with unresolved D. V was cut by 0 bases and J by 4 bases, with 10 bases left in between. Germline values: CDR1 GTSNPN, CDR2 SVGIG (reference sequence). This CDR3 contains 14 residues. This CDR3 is CAWSVLTTNQPQHF. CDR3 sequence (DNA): TGTGCCTGGAGTGTACTTACCACTAATCAGCCCCAGCATTTT.

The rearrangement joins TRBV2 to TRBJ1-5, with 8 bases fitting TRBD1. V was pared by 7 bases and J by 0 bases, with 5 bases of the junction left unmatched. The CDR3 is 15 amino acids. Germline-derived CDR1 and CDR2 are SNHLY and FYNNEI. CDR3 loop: CASKTGTGSNQPQHF. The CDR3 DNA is TGTGCCAGCAAGACCGGGACAGGTAGCAATCAGCCCCAGCATTTT.

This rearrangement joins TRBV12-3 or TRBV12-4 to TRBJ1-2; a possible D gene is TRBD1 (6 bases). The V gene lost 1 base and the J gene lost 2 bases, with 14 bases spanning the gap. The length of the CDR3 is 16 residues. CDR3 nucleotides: TGTGCCAGCAGTTTAGGCAGGGGCGGAGCGAACTATGGCTACACCTTC. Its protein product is CASSLGRGGANYGYTF.

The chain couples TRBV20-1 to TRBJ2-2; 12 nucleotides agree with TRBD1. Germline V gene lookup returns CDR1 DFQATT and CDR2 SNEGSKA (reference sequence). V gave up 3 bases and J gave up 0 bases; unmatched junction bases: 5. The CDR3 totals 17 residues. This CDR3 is CSASRGTGGANTGELFF. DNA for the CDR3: TGCAGTGCTAGTCGGGGGACAGGGGGCGCGAACACCGGGGAGCTGTTTTTT.

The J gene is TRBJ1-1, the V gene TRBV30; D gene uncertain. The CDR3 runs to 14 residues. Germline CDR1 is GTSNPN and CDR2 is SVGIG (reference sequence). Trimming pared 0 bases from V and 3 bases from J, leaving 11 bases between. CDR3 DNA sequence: TGTGCCTGGAGTGTCCGCCGGGGTGACACTGAAGCTTTCTTT. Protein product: CAWSVRRGDTEAFF. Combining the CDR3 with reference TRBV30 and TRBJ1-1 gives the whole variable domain SQTIHQWPATLVQPVGSPLSLECTVEGTSNPNLYWYRQAAGRGLQLLFYSVGIGQISSEVPQNLSASRPQDRQFILSSKKLLLSDSGFYLCAWSVRRGDTEAFFGQGTRLTVV.

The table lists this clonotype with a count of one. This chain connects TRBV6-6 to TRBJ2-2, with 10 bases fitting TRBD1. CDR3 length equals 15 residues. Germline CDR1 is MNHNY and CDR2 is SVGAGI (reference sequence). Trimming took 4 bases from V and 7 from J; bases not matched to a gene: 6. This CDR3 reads CASSLTGGAGGELFF. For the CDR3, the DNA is TGTGCCAGCAGTTTGACAGGGGGCGCGGGCGGGGAGCTGTTTTTT.

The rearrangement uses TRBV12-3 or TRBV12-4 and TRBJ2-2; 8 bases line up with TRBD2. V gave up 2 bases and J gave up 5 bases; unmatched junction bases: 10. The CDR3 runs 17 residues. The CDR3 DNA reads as TGTGCCAGCAGTTTAAGTAGCGGGGAGATTGGAACCGGGGAGCTGTTTTTT. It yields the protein CASSLSSGEIGTGELFF.

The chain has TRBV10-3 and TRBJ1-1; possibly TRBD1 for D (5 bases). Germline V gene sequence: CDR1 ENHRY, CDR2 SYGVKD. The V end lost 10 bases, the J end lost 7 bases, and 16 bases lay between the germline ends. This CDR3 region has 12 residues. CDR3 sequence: CATSSGGGEAFF. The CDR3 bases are TGTGCCACCTCTTCGGGGGGGGGTGAAGCTTTCTTT.

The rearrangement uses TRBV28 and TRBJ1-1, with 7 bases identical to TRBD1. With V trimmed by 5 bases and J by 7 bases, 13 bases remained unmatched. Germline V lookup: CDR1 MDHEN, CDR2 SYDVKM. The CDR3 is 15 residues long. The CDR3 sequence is CASSKTRTGIYEAFF. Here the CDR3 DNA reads TGTGCCAGCAGTAAAACGAGGACAGGCATTTATGAAGCTTTCTTT.

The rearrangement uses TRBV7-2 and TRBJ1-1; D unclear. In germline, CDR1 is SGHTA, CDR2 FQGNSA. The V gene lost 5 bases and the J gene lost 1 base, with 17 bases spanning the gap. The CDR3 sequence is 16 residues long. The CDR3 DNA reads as TGTGCCAGCAGCACACCCCCAGGCTTGGCGAACACTGAAGCTTTCTTT. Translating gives CASSTPPGLANTEAFF.

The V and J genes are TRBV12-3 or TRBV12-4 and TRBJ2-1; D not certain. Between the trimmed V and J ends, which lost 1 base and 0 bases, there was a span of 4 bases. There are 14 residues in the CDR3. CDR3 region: CASSLDGSYNEQFF. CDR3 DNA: TGTGCCAGCAGTTTAGATGGCTCCTACAATGAGCAGTTCTTC.

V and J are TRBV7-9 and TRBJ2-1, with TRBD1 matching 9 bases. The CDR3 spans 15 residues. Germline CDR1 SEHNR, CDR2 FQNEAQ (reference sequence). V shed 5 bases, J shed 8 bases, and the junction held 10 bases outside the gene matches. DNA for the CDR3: TGTGCCAGCAGCAGAACCGGGACAGGGTCCGATGAGCAGTTCTTC. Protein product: CASSRTGTGSDEQFF. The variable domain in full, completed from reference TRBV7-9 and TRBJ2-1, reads DTGVSQNPRHKITKRGQNVTFRCDPISEHNRLYWYRQTLGQGPEFLTYFQNEAQLEKSRLLSDRFSAERPKGSFSTLEIQRTEQGDSAMYLCASSRTGTGSDEQFFGPGTRLTVL.

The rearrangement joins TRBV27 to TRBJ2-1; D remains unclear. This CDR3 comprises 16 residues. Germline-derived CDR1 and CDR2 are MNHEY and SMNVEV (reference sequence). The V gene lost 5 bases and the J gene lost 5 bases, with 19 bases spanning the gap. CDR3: CASSRRPNFPNNEQFF. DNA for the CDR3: TGTGCCAGCAGTCGCAGGCCCAATTTTCCTAACAATGAGCAGTTCTTC.

CDR3: CASSLDSVSGNTIYF. The CDR3 DNA is TGCGCCAGCAGCTTGGATAGCGTCTCTGGAAACACCATATATTTT. V usage is TRBV5-1 and J usage is TRBJ1-3; D gene unclear. This CDR3 is 15 amino acids long. Germline CDR1 SGHRS, CDR2 YFSETQ. The V end lost 0 bases, the J end lost 0 bases, and 7 bases lay between the germline ends.

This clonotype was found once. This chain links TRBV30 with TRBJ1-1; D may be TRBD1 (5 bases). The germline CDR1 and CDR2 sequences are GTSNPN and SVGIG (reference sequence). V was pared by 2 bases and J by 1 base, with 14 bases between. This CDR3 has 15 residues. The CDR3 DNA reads TGTGCCTGGAGTTACCGACCGGGGGAGAACACTGAAGCTTTCTTT. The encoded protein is CAWSYRPGENTEAFF.

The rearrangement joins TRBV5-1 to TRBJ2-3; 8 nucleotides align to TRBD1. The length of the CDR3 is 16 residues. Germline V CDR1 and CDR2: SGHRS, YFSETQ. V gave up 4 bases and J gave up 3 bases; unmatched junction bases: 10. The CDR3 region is CASSPHLGQGTDTQYF. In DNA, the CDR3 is TGCGCCAGCAGCCCCCACCTTGGACAGGGTACAGATACGCAGTATTTT. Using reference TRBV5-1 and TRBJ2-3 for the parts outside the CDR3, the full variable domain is KAGVTQTPRYLIKTRGQQVTLSCSPISGHRSVSWYQQTPGQGLQFLFEYFSETQRNKGNFPGRFSGRQFSNSRSEMNVSTLELGDSALYLCASSPHLGQGTDTQYFGPGTRLTVL.

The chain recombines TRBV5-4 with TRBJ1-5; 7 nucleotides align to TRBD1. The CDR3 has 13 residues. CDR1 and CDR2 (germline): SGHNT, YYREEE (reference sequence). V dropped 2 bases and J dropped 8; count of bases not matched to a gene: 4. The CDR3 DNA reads TGTGCCAGCAGCTTCGACAGGGATAAGCCCCAGCATTTT. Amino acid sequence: CASSFDRDKPQHF.

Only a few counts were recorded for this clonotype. The CDR3, as DNA: TGTGCCAGTAGTACAAGCGGGGGCACAGATACGCAGTATTTT. It is translated as CASSTSGGTDTQYF. The rearrangement joins TRBV19 to TRBJ2-3; 7 bases fit TRBD2. V lost 4 bases, J lost 1 base, and 2 bases stayed unmatched. The CDR3 consists of 14 residues. CDR1 and CDR2 (germline): LNHDA, SQIVND (reference sequence).

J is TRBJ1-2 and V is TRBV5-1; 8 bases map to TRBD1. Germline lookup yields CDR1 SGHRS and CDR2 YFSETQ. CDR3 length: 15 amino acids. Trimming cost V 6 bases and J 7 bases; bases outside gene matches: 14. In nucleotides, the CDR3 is TGCGCCAGCAAGAAGGGGGAACAGGGGGTACGTGGCTACACCTTC. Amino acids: CASKKGEQGVRGYTF. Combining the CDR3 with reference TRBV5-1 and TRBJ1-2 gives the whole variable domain KAGVTQTPRYLIKTRGQQVTLSCSPISGHRSVSWYQQTPGQGLQFLFEYFSETQRNKGNFPGRFSGRQFSNSRSEMNVSTLELGDSALYLCASKKGEQGVRGYTFGSGTRLTVV.

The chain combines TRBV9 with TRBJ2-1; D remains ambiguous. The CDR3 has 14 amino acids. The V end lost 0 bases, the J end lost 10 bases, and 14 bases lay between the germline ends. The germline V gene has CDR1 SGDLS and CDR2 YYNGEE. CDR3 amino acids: CASSVGLGLGEQFF. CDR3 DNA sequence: TGTGCCAGCAGCGTAGGGTTGGGGTTGGGGGAGCAGTTCTTC. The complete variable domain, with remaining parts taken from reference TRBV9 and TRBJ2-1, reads DSGVTQTPKHLITATGQRVTLRCSPRSGDLSVYWYQQSLDQGLQFLIQYYNGEERAKGNILERFSAQQFPDLHSELNLSSLELGDSALYFCASSVGLGLGEQFFGPGTRLTVL.

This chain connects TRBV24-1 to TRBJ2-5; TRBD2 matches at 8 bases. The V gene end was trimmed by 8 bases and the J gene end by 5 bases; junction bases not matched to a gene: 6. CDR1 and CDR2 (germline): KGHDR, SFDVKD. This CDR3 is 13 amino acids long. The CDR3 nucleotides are TGTGCCACCAATCGGGGGGGTGATGAGACCCAGTACTTC. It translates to CATNRGGDETQYF.

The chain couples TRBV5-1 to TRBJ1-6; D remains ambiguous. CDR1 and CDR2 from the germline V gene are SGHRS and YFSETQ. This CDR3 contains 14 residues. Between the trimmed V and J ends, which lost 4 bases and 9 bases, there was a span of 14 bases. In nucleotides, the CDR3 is TGCGCCAGCAGCATCCGGGCCGAGACTTCACCCCTCCACTTT. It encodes CASSIRAETSPLHF.

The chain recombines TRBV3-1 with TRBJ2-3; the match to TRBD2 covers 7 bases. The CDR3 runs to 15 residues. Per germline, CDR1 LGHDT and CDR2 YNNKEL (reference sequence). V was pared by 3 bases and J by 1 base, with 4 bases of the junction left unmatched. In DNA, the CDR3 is TGTGCCAGCAGCCACGGGGGGTCGGGCACAGATACGCAGTATTTT. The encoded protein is CASSHGGSGTDTQYF.

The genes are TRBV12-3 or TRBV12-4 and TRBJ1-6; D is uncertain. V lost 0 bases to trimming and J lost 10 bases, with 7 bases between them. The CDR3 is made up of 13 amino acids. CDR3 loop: CASSLAKWSPLHF. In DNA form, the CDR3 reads TGTGCCAGCAGTTTAGCGAAATGGTCACCCCTCCACTTT.

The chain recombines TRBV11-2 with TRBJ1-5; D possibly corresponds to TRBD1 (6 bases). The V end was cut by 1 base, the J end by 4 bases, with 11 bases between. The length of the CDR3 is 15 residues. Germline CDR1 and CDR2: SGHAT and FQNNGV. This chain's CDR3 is CASSLGVQGNQPQHF. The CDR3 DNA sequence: TGTGCCAGCAGCTTAGGAGTCCAGGGGAATCAGCCCCAGCATTTT.

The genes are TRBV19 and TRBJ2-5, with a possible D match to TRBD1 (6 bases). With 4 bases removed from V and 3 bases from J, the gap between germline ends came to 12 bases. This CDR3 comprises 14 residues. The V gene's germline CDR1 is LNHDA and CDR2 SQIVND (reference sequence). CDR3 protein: CASSTGTRKETQYF. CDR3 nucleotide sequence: TGTGCCAGTAGTACCGGGACACGTAAAGAGACCCAGTACTTC.